Shown below are 18 T cell receptor beta chains from a single sample sequenced in a study of shared clonotypes between healthy human individuals. It was CD45RO-negative cells, positively selected for CCR7, that made up naive CD8 cells, with terminally differentiated effector memory CD45RA+ cells excluded. The table came from immunoSEQ multiplex PCR; TCRdb's copy has only in-frame clones and leaves some out. The table records about 800,000 clones, 95% to 97% of them present only once. Sequencing was carried out using naive CD8+ T cells sorted from blood. The receptors originated from a young man in good health.

This chain links TRBV4-1 with TRBJ2-6; a weak D match, TRBD1 (5 bases). The CDR3 contains 17 residues. Germline CDR1 is MGHRA and CDR2 is YSYEKL. V was trimmed by 1 base and J by 2 bases, leaving 12 bases between them. The CDR3 sequence is CASSQVFGHAGANVLTF. The CDR3 bases are TGCGCCAGCAGCCAAGTTTTCGGACATGCTGGGGCCAACGTCCTGACTTTC.

This chain connects TRBV9 to TRBJ2-7; 13 positions match TRBD2. The CDR3 spans 17 residues. The germline gives CDR1 SGDLS, CDR2 YYNGEE. J gave up 5 bases and V 0 bases, and 8 bases lay outside the gene matches. Here the CDR3 DNA reads TGTGCCAGCAGCGTAGGAAACGGACTAGCGGGAGACAACGAGCAGTACTTC. Protein product: CASSVGNGLAGDNEQYF.

The chain joins TRBV30 to TRBJ2-1; 10 bases map to TRBD2. The CDR3 runs 14 residues. V shed 3 bases and J 9 bases; nucleotides not matched to a gene: 8. Germline V gene data show CDR1 as GTSNPN and CDR2 as SVGIG (reference sequence). The CDR3 DNA sequence: TGTGCCTGGAGAGCGGGAGGGGATATGGGTGAGCAGTTCTTC. This encodes CAWRAGGDMGEQFF.

This chain uses TRBV6-6 with TRBJ2-3; 11 nucleotides match TRBD2. Germline-derived CDR1 and CDR2 are MNHNY and SVGAGI (reference sequence). V shed 4 bases and J 0 bases; nucleotides not matched to a gene: 3. The CDR3 extends over 16 amino acids. The CDR3 spells CASSFWTSGSTDTQYF. The DNA of the CDR3 is TGTGCCAGCAGTTTCTGGACTAGCGGGAGCACAGATACGCAGTATTTT.

About this clone: Other DNA sequences in this specimen translate into the identical CDR3. This chain connects TRBV7-9 to TRBJ1-1; no definite D call. The V and J ends lost 2 bases and 1 base respectively, with 8 bases between them. Germline lookup yields CDR1 SEHNR and CDR2 FQNEAQ (reference sequence). The CDR3 length is 14 residues. CDR3 residues: CASSLPGSNTEAFF. In nucleotides, the CDR3 is TGTGCCAGCAGCTTACCTGGGTCGAACACTGAAGCTTTCTTT.

This sequence joins TRBV29-1 and TRBJ2-7, with 7 bases aligning to TRBD2. Germline CDR1 reads SQVTM; CDR2 reads ANQGSEA. The V gene end was trimmed by 6 bases and the J gene end by 4 bases; junction bases not matched to a gene: 15. This CDR3 region has 15 residues. CDR3 nucleotide sequence: TGCAGCGTCGACACCTGGGGGGGGACTGGTTACGAGCAGTACTTC. This encodes CSVDTWGGTGYEQYF.

The chain carries TRBV7-3 and TRBJ2-2; no clear D. The CDR3 contains 12 residues. Germline V gives CDR1 SGHTA, CDR2 FQGTGA. Trimming shortened V by 5 bases and J by 8 bases, and 9 bases separated the two germline ends. The chain's CDR3 is CASSPGRGELFF. CDR3 nucleotides: TGTGCCAGCAGCCCCGGCAGGGGGGAGCTGTTTTTT.

This chain uses TRBV29-1 with TRBJ2-3; no definite D call. Between the trimmed V and J ends, which lost 2 bases and 2 bases, there was a span of 17 bases. This CDR3 comprises 16 residues. The germline V gene encodes CDR1 SQVTM and CDR2 ANQGSEA. The CDR3 coding sequence is TGCAGCGTTGAAATCCCGTTCAGGATGAACACAGATACGCAGTATTTT. As protein: CSVEIPFRMNTDTQYF.

The chain has TRBV20-1 and TRBJ2-7, with D tentatively TRBD1 (5 bases). This CDR3 contains 11 residues. Germline V lookup: CDR1 DFQATT, CDR2 SNEGSKA (reference sequence). The germline V and J ends were trimmed by 4 bases and 5 bases, with 9 bases remaining between them. CDR3 protein: CSANRNHEQYF. For the CDR3, the DNA is TGCAGTGCTAACAGGAACCACGAGCAGTACTTC.

This chain uses TRBV5-1 with TRBJ2-7; 7 nucleotides line up with TRBD1. Germline CDR1 reads SGHRS; CDR2 reads YFSETQ. V lost 5 bases and J lost 4; bases outside the gene matches: 9. The length of the CDR3 is 14 residues. The CDR3 protein is CASSSYRDSYEQYF. The CDR3 region has the DNA TGCGCCAGCAGTTCCTACCGGGACAGTTACGAGCAGTACTTC.

The chain links TRBV30 to TRBJ1-1; weak D call: TRBD1 (6 bases). The ends were cut back, 4 bases at V and 3 bases at J, with 15 bases in the middle. CDR1 GTSNPN and CDR2 SVGIG come from the germline V gene (reference sequence). CDR3 length: 14 amino acids. The CDR3 DNA follows: TGTGCCTGGAACCCAGGGGCTCTGTACACTGAAGCTTTCTTT. This gives the protein CAWNPGALYTEAFF. Full variable domain (outside the CDR3, taken from reference TRBV30 and TRBJ1-1): SQTIHQWPATLVQPVGSPLSLECTVEGTSNPNLYWYRQAAGRGLQLLFYSVGIGQISSEVPQNLSASRPQDRQFILSSKKLLLSDSGFYLCAWNPGALYTEAFFGQGTRLTVV.

The chain carries TRBV10-3 and TRBJ2-5, with 9 bases identical to TRBD2. CDR1 and CDR2 from the germline V gene are ENHRY and SYGVKD. The CDR3 length is 19 residues. V gave up 0 bases and J gave up 2 bases; unmatched junction bases: 13. DNA for the CDR3: TGTGCCATCAGTGAGTCGAGCCCGACTAGCGGAGTCCTTCAAGAGACCCAGTACTTC. Residues: CAISESSPTSGVLQETQYF.

The chain combines TRBV19 with TRBJ1-1; perhaps TRBD1 as D (5 bases). Germline-derived CDR1 and CDR2 are LNHDA and SQIVND (reference sequence). This CDR3 is 12 amino acids long. With 7 bases removed from V and 4 bases from J, the gap between germline ends came to 10 bases. As DNA, the CDR3 is TGTGCCAGTAAGATAGGGGCCACTGAAGCTTTCTTT. It codes for CASKIGATEAFF.

This chain links TRBV7-8 with TRBJ1-5; D gene unclear. CDR3 length equals 17 residues. The germline V and J ends were trimmed by 2 bases and 0 bases, with 14 bases remaining between them. Germline lookup yields CDR1 SGHVS and CDR2 FQNEAQ. Here the CDR3 reads CASSLIHAAASNQPQHF. CDR3 in DNA: TGTGCCAGCAGCTTAATTCATGCAGCTGCTAGCAATCAGCCCCAGCATTTT.

The chain employs TRBV11-2 and TRBJ2-3; 11 bases align to TRBD2. The V segment lost 1 base and the J segment 0 bases; nucleotides outside the gene matches: 0. This CDR3 is 16 amino acids long. In germline, CDR1 is SGHAT, CDR2 FQNNGV. The CDR3 DNA is TGTGCCAGCAGCTTAGGGACTAGCGGGAGCACAGATACGCAGTATTTT. Its protein is CASSLGTSGSTDTQYF.

This chain links TRBV29-1 with TRBJ2-1; D perhaps matches TRBD1 (5 bases). Germline loops: CDR1 SQVTM, CDR2 ANQGSEA. CDR3 size: 17 residues. Trimming shortened V by 3 bases and J by 0 bases, and 18 bases separated the two germline ends. CDR3 nucleotides: TGCAGCGTTGATTTGCTTTCGACAGCCAGCTCCTACAATGAGCAGTTCTTC. This codes for CSVDLLSTASSYNEQFF.

The chain links TRBV28 to TRBJ1-2; D is unresolved. The V end was cut by 4 bases, the J end by 0 bases, with 9 bases between. This CDR3 contains 14 residues. Germline V CDR1 and CDR2: MDHEN, SYDVKM. The CDR3 DNA reads as TGTGCCAGCAGTTCGTGGACTTCTAACTATGGCTACACCTTC. Protein: CASSSWTSNYGYTF.

V gene TRBV10-3 combines with J gene TRBJ2-4; 10 positions agree with TRBD1. The CDR3 extends over 17 amino acids. V lost 4 bases and J lost 3; bases outside the gene matches: 9. The germline V gene encodes CDR1 ENHRY and CDR2 SYGVKD. Here the CDR3 DNA reads TGTGCCATCAGTGGCTCCGGGACAGGGGTGGACAAAAACATTCAGTACTTC. Amino acids: CAISGSGTGVDKNIQYF.